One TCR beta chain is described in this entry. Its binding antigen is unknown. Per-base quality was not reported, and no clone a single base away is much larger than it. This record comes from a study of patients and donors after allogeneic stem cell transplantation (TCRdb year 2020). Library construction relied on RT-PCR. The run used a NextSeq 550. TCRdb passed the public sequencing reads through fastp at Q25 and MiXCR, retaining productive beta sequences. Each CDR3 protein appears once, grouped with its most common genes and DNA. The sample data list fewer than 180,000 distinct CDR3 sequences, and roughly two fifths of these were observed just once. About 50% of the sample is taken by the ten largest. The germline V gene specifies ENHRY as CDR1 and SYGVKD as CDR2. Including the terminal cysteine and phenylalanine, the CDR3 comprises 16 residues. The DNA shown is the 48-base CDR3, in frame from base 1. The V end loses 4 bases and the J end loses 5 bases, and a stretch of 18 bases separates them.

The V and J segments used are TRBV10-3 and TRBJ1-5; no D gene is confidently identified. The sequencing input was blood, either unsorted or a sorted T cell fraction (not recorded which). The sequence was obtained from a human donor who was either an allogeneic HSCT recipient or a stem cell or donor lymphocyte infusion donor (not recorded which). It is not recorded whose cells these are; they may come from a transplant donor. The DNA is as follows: TGTGCCATCAGTGGGGGAGGCCCCAACACACATCAGCCCCAGCATTTT. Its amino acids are CAISGGGPNTHQPQHF.